The T cell receptor beta chain under discussion was sequenced for a study of cytomegalovirus exposure and HLA in healthy donors. Study-level results: Among TCR sequences, most were rare, though some public TCRs appeared in many donors.

Trimming took off 2 bases at V and 2 bases at J, with 16 bases between the two ends. The CDR3 consists of 16 residues. Germline-derived CDR1 and CDR2 are SGDLS and YYNGEE. As regards this clone: The antigen is undetermined.

PCR used 60 Vbeta primers and 13 Jbeta primers. Measured with immunoSEQ multiplex PCR; TCRdb has only the in-frame clones, and not every one. The sample comprises about 200,000 clones, around 80% of which are singletons, and about 1.7% rests with the top ten. The rearrangement links TRBV9 to TRBJ1-2; D ambiguous. The clonotype comes from a man aged 35 to 55 in good health and CMV-seropositive. Sequenced input: PBMCs. The CDR3 protein is CASSVGSGSGNYGYTF. As DNA, the CDR3 is TGTGCCAGCAGCGTCGGGTCCGGTTCGGGGAACTATGGCTACACCTTC.